A selection of T cell receptor beta chains follows, all from one sample in a study of shared clonotypes between healthy human individuals. The table came from immunoSEQ multiplex PCR; TCRdb's copy has only in-frame clones and leaves some out. The sample has around 2,000,000 clones, approximately 94% seen once. Sequenced sample: naive CD8+ T cells sorted from blood. These receptors came from a man in his late teens or twenties in good health. CDR3s include the opening cysteine and the closing phenylalanine or tryptophan. A D gene is named only where the DNA matches it firmly. The size of a clone is reported for some rows only, either as once, few or many, or as a class for expanded clones.

v_call	d_call	j_call	clone_size	cdr3_aa	cdr3_nt
TRBV6-1	NA	TRBJ2-2	NA	CASSEAWELFF	TGTGCCAGCAGTGAGGCGTGGGAGCTGTTTTTT
TRBV27	TRBD1	TRBJ2-3	NA	CASSLILDRRTRDTQYF	TGTGCCAGCAGTTTAATCCTGGACAGGCGTACACGAGATACGCAGTATTTT
TRBV5-1	NA	TRBJ1-1	NA	CASSWDLNDMNTEAFF	TGCGCCAGCAGCTGGGACCTCAATGATATGAACACTGAAGCTTTCTTT
TRBV7-8	TRBD1	TRBJ2-7	once	CASSRTGSDEQYF	TGTGCCAGCAGTCGGACAGGGTCGGACGAGCAGTACTTC
TRBV2	TRBD1	TRBJ2-7	NA	CASRWTGVYEQYF	TGTGCCAGCAGGTGGACAGGGGTGTACGAGCAGTACTTC
TRBV13	TRBD2	TRBJ2-1	NA	CASSLGGLAGYNEQFF	TGTGCCAGCAGCTTAGGGGGACTAGCGGGATACAATGAGCAGTTCTTC
TRBV27	TRBD1	TRBJ1-2	NA	CASSFSGGSYYGYTF	TGTGCCAGCAGTTTCTCAGGGGGTTCGTACTATGGCTACACCTTC
TRBV7-9	TRBD1	TRBJ1-5	NA	CASSSRTGGRKQPQHF	TGTGCCAGCAGCTCAAGGACAGGGGGAAGGAAACAGCCCCAGCATTTT
TRBV4-1	NA	TRBJ2-3	NA	CASTLGRYTDTQYF	TGCGCCAGCACCCTAGGCCGTTACACAGATACGCAGTATTTT
TRBV7-9	NA	TRBJ2-7	once	CASSPNGERPYEQYF	TGTGCCAGCAGCCCCAATGGGGAGCGCCCCTACGAGCAGTACTTC
TRBV9	NA	TRBJ2-3	NA	CASSVGGGTSDTQYF	TGTGCCAGCAGCGTAGGAGGCGGGACGAGTGATACGCAGTATTTT
TRBV28	NA	TRBJ2-1	NA	CASRTGASSYNEQFF	TGTGCCAGCAGGACGGGTGCTAGCTCCTACAATGAGCAGTTCTTC
TRBV19	TRBD1	TRBJ2-7	NA	CASSPTGGSYEQYF	TGTGCCAGTAGTCCTACAGGGGGCTCCTACGAGCAGTACTTC
TRBV19	NA	TRBJ1-6	NA	CASSDRDHGSPLHF	TGTGCCAGTAGTGACCGGGACCACGGTTCACCCCTCCACTTT
TRBV7-2	NA	TRBJ2-1	NA	CASSSSVRAYTSYNEQFF	TGTGCCAGCAGCTCGAGCGTTCGGGCGTATACCTCCTACAATGAGCAGTTCTTC
TRBV25-1	NA	TRBJ2-5	NA	CASSESGKGLGGQYF	TGTGCCAGCAGTGAATCCGGGAAGGGCTTGGGGGGCCAGTACTTC
TRBV15	TRBD1	TRBJ1-5	NA	CATSTGTVSNQPQHF	TGTGCCACCAGCACGGGGACAGTTAGCAATCAGCCCCAGCATTTT
TRBV14	TRBD1	TRBJ1-5	NA	CASSQIPWTGEKGSNQPQHF	TGTGCCAGCAGCCAAATCCCGTGGACAGGGGAGAAGGGTAGCAATCAGCCCCAGCATTTT
TRBV6-1	TRBD2	TRBJ2-7	NA	CASSEGLAGNYEQYF	TGTGCCAGCAGTGAGGGACTAGCGGGGAACTACGAGCAGTACTTC
TRBV27	NA	TRBJ2-1	NA	CASSLGPVFEQFF	TGTGCCAGCAGTTTAGGCCCAGTATTTGAGCAGTTCTTC
TRBV19	TRBD1	TRBJ1-1	few	CASSDSQGDTEAFF	TGTGCCAGTAGTGATAGCCAGGGGGACACTGAAGCTTTCTTT
TRBV9	TRBD1	TRBJ2-5	NA	CASSGFLDRQQETQYF	TGTGCCAGCAGCGGGTTTCTGGACAGGCAACAAGAGACCCAGTACTTC
TRBV7-9	NA	TRBJ1-3	NA	CASSDGGGRNTIYF	TGTGCCAGCAGCGACGGAGGGGGTCGAAACACCATATATTTT
TRBV2	NA	TRBJ1-5	once	CASSGWGSNQPQHF	TGTGCCAGCAGTGGTTGGGGTAGCAATCAGCCCCAGCATTTT
TRBV5-4	NA	TRBJ2-7	NA	CASSLTGSYEQYF	TGTGCCAGCAGCTTAACAGGGTCCTACGAGCAGTACTTC
TRBV9	NA	TRBJ1-6	NA	CASSVGTALGSPLHF	TGTGCCAGCAGCGTAGGGACAGCCTTGGGTTCACCCCTCCACTTT
TRBV7-9	NA	TRBJ2-7	NA	CASSSGGALYEQYF	TGTGCCAGCAGCTCAGGGGGGGCCCTGTACGAGCAGTACTTC
TRBV9	NA	TRBJ2-3	NA	CASSVENSVTDTQYF	TGTGCCAGCAGCGTAGAGAACAGTGTCACAGATACGCAGTATTTT
TRBV27	TRBD1	TRBJ2-7	NA	CASRFQGASYEQYF	TGTGCCAGCAGATTCCAGGGGGCCTCCTACGAGCAGTACTTC
TRBV14	TRBD1	TRBJ2-7	NA	CASSPGQGASYEQYF	TGTGCCAGCAGCCCTGGACAGGGGGCTTCCTACGAGCAGTACTTC
TRBV7-9	NA	TRBJ2-7	NA	CASTPLGFRVNDYEQYF	TGTGCCAGCACCCCGCTTGGCTTTCGGGTTAACGACTACGAGCAGTACTTC
TRBV6-5	NA	TRBJ2-1	NA	CASSQGRGGLEQFF	TGTGCCAGCAGTCAGGGACGTGGGGGGCTGGAGCAGTTCTTC
TRBV19	NA	TRBJ1-1	NA	CASSMGGATEAFF	TGTGCCAGTAGTATGGGGGGGGCCACTGAAGCTTTCTTT
TRBV5-1	NA	TRBJ2-5	NA	CASSTDPRGGGETQYF	TGCGCCAGCAGCACAGACCCGAGAGGAGGGGGAGAGACCCAGTACTTC
TRBV9	TRBD1	TRBJ2-5	NA	CASSVDTGGAHGTQYF	TGTGCCAGCAGCGTAGATACAGGGGGCGCACACGGGACCCAGTACTTC